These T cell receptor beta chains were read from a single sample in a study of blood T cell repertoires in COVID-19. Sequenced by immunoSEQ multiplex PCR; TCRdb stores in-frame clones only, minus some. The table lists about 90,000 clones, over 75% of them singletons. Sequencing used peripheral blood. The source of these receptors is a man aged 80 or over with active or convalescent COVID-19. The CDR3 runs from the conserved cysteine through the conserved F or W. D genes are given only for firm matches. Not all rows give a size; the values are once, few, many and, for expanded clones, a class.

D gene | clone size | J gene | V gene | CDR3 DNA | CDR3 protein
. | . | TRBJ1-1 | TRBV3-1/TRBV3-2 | TGTGCCAGCAGTCACGGACAGTTTAACACTGAAGCTTTCTTT | CASSHGQFNTEAFF
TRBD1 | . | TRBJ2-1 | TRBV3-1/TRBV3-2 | TGTGCCAGCAGCCGGACAGGGGTCTACAATGAGCAGTTCTTC | CASSRTGVYNEQFF
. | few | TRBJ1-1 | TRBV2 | TGTGCCAGCAGCTCAGATTACACTGAAGCTTTCTTT | CASSSDYTEAFF
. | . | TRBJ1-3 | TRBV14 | TGTGCCAGCAGCCAAGCCAGGGGTTCCGTCGGAAACACCATATATTTT | CASSQARGSVGNTIYF
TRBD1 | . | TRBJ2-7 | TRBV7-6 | TGTGCCAGCAGCGCCGGACAGGGAGCGCCGTACTTC | CASSAGQGAPYF
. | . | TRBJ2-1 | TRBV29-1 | TGCAGCGTTGGTGGTATTAGCCTCTACAATGAGCAGTTCTTC | CSVGGISLYNEQFF
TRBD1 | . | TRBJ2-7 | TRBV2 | TGTGCCAGCAGCCCTAACTTGGGGGGACAGGCGATCTACTTC | CASSPNLGGQAIYF
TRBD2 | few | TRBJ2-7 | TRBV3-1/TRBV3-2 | TGTGCCAGCAGCCAATTCGGGGGGGTAGCCTACGAGCAGTACTTC | CASSQFGGVAYEQYF
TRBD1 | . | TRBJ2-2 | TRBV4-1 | TGCGCCAGCAGCCATTCTGGACAGGGGTTTTATACGGGCACCGGGGAGCTGTTTTTT | CASSHSGQGFYTGTGELFF
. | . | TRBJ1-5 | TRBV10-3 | TGTGCCATCAGTGGGAGATATAGCAATCAGCCCCAGCATTTT | CAISGRYSNQPQHF
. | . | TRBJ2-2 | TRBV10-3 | TGTGCCATCAGTGAAGAGGCGGGGGCTAACACCGGGGAGCTGTTTTTT | CAISEEAGANTGELFF
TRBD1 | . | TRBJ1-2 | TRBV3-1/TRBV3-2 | TGTGCCAGCAGCCAACCGACAGGGGCCTTTGGCTACACCTTC | CASSQPTGAFGYTF
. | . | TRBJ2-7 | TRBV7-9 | TGTGCCAGCAGCACGCGGGACGGCTTCTACGAGCAGTACTTC | CASSTRDGFYEQYF
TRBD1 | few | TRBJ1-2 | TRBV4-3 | TGCGCCAGCAGCCAAGACATGGGACAGGGTCGTGGCTACACCTTC | CASSQDMGQGRGYTF
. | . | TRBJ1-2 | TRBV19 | TGTGCCAGTAGTATACGGGCAGGGGATAACTATGGCTACACCTTC | CASSIRAGDNYGYTF
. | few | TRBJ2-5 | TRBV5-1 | TGCGCCAGCAGCTTGGGGAGGAAAGGAGAGACCCAGTACTTC | CASSLGRKGETQYF
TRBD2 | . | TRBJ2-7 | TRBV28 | TGTGCCAGCAGTTTGGGGAGGGGCCGCTACGAGCAGTACTTC | CASSLGRGRYEQYF
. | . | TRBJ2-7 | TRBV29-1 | TGCAGCGTCGATGGGGTTGGACAACTCTACGAGCAGTACTTC | CSVDGVGQLYEQYF